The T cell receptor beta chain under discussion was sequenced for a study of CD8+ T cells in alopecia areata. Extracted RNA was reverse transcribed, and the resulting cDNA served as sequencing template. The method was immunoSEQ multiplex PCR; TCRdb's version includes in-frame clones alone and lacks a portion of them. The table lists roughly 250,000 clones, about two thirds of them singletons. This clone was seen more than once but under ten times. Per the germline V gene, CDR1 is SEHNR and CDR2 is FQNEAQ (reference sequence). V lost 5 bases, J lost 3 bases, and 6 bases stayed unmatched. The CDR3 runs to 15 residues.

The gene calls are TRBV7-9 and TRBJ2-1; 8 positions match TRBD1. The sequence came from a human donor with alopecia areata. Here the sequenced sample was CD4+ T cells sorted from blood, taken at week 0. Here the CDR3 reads CASSQDRAYYNEQFF. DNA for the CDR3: TGTGCCAGCAGCCAGGACAGGGCTTACTACAATGAGCAGTTCTTC.